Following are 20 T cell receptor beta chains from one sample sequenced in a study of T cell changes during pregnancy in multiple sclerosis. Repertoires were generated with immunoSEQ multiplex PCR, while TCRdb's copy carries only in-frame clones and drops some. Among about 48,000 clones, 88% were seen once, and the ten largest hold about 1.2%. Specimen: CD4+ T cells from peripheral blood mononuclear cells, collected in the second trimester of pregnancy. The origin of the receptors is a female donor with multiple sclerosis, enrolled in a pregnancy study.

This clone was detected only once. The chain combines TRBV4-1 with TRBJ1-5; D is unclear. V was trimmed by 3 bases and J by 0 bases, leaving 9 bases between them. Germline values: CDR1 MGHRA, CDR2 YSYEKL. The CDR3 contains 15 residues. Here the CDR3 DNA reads TGCGCCAGCAGCCAGGGCCCCTATAGCAATCAGCCCCAGCATTTT. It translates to CASSQGPYSNQPQHF.

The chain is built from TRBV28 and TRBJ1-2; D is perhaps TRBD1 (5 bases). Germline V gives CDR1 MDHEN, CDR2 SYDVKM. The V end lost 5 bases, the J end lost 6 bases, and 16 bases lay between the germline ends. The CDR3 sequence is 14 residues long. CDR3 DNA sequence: TGTGCCAGCAGTCCCGCGGACAATTTTAATGGCTACACCTTC. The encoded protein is CASSPADNFNGYTF.

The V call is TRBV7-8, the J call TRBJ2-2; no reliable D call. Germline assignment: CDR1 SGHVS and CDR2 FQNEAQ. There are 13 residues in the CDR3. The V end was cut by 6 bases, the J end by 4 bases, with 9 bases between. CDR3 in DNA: TGTGCCAGCAGAACGTCGGGCACCGGGGAGCTGTTTTTT. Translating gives CASRTSGTGELFF.

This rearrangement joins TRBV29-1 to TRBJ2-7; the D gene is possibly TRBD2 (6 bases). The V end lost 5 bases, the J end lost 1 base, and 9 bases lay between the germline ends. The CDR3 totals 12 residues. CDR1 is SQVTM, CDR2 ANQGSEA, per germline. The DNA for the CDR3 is TGCAGCGTTTCGAGCGGGTCCTACGAGCAGTACTTC. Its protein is CSVSSGSYEQYF.

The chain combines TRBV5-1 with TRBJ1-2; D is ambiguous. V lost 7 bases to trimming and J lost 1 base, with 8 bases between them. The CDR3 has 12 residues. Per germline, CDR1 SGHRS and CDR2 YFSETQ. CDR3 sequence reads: CASAHSNYGYTF. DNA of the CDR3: TGCGCCAGCGCACACAGTAACTATGGCTACACCTTC. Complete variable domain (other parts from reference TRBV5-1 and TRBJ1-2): KAGVTQTPRYLIKTRGQQVTLSCSPISGHRSVSWYQQTPGQGLQFLFEYFSETQRNKGNFPGRFSGRQFSNSRSEMNVSTLELGDSALYLCASAHSNYGYTFGSGTRLTVV.

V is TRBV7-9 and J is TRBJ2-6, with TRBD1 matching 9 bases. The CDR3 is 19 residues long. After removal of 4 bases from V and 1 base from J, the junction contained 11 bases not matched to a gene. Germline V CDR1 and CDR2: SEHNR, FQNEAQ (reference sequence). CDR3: CASSSHRGRFQSGANVLTF. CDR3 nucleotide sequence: TGTGCCAGCAGCTCTCACAGGGGGCGATTTCAATCTGGGGCCAACGTCCTGACTTTC.

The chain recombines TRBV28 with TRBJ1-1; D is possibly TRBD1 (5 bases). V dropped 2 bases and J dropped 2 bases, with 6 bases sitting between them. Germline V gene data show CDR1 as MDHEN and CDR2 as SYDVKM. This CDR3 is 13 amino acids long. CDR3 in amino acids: CASSLQGNTEAFF. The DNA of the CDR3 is TGTGCCAGCAGTTTACAGGGAAACACTGAAGCTTTCTTT.

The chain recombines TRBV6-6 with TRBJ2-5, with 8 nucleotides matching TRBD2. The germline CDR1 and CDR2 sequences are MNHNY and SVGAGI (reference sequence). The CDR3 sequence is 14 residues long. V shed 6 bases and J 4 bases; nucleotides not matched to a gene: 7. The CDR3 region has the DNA TGTGCCAGCAGACACGGGGGGGCAGGAGAGACCCAGTACTTC. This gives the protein CASRHGGAGETQYF.

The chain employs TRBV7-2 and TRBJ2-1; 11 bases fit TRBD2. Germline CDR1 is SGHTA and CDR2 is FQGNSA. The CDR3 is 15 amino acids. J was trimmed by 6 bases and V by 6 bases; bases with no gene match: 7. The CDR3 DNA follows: TGTGCCAGCAGGGGTAGCGGGAGGGCGATCAATGAGCAGTTCTTC. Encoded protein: CASRGSGRAINEQFF.

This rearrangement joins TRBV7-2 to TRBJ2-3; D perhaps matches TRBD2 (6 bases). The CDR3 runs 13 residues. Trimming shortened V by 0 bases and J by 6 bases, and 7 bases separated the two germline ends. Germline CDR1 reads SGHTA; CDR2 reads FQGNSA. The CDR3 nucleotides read TGTGCCAGCAGCTTAGCTGGGGGGGATACGCAGTATTTT. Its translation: CASSLAGGDTQYF.

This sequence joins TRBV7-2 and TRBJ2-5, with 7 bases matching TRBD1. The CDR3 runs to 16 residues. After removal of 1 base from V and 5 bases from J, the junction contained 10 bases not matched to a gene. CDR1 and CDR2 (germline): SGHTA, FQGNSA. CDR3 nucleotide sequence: TGTGCCAGCAGCTTAGTGAGGGGGCACAGGGCCGAGACCCAGTACTTC. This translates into CASSLVRGHRAETQYF.

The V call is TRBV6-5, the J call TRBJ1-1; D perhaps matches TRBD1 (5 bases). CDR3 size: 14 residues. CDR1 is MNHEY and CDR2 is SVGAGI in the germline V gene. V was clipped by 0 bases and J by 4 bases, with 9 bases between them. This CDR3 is CASSYSGVGTEAFF. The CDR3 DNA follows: TGTGCCAGCAGTTACTCAGGGGTCGGCACTGAAGCTTTCTTT.

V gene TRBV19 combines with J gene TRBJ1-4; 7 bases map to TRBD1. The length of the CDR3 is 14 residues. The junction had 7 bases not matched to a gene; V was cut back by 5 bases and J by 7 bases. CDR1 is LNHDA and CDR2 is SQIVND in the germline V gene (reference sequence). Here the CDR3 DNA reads TGTGCCAGTAGTCCTGTGACAGGGCGTGAAAAACTGTTTTTT. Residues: CASSPVTGREKLFF.

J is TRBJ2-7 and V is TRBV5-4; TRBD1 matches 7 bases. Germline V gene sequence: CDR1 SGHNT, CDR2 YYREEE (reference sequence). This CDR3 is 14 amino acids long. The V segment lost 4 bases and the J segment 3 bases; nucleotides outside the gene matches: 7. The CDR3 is CASSKGQENYEQYF. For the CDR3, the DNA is TGTGCCAGCAGCAAAGGACAGGAGAACTACGAGCAGTACTTC.

Here the CDR3 reads CASSPPWLTDTGELFF. The CDR3 DNA is TGTGCCAGCTCACCACCGTGGCTGACAGACACCGGGGAGCTGTTTTTT. This chain uses TRBV18 with TRBJ2-2, with D perhaps matching TRBD1 (5 bases). Germline loops: CDR1 KGHSH, CDR2 LQKENI. The germline V and J ends were trimmed by 0 bases and 3 bases, with 11 bases remaining between them. The CDR3 runs 16 residues.

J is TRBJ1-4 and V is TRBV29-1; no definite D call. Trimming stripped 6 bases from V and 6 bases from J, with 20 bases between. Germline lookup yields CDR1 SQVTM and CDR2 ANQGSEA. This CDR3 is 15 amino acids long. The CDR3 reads CSVVEGPPRDEKLFF. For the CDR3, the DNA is TGCAGCGTGGTTGAAGGTCCTCCTCGGGATGAAAAACTGTTTTTT.

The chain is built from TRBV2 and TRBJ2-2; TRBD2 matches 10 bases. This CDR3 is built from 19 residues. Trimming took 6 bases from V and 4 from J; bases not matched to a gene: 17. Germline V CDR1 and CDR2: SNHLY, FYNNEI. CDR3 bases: TGTGCCAGCAGAGCAAACAAGGAAACAGCGGGAGGGGTCACCGGGGAGCTGTTTTTT. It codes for CASRANKETAGGVTGELFF.

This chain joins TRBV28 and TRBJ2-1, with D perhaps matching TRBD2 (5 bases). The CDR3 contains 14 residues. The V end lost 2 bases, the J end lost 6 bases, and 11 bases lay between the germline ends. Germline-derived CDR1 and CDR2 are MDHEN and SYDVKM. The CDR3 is CASSLPAEFNEQFF. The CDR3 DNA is TGTGCCAGCAGTTTACCAGCGGAGTTCAATGAGCAGTTCTTC.

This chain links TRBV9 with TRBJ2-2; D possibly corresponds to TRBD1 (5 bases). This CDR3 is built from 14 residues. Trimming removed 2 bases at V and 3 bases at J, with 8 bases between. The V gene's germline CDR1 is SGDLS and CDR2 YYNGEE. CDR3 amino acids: CASSVGRDTGELFF. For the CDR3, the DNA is TGTGCCAGCAGCGTTGGCAGGGACACCGGGGAGCTGTTTTTT.

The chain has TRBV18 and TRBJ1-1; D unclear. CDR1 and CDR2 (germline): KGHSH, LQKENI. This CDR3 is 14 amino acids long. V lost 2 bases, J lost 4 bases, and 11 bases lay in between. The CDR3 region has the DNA TGTGCCAGCTCACCATCGCGGGTGGGCACTGAAGCTTTCTTT. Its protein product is CASSPSRVGTEAFF.